These T cell receptor beta chains were read from a single sample in a study of blood T cell repertoires in COVID-19. The protocol was immunoSEQ multiplex PCR, while the TCRdb copy is restricted to in-frame clones and leaves out a portion. The sample shows roughly 240,000 clones, 87% of them seen only once. The sample was PBMCs or T cells enriched from blood (not recorded which). Receptor source: a woman aged 25 to 45 with acute COVID-19. Each CDR3 is given with its conserved first and last residue. D genes are given only for firm matches. Size is omitted from some rows. Given values are once, few, many or a class for expanded clones.

j_call cdr3_length d_call clone_size v_call cdr3_nt cdr3_aa
TRBJ1-3 15 - once TRBV9 TGTGCCAGCAGCCCCCGAGATGACTCTGGAAACACCATATATTTT CASSPRDDSGNTIYF
TRBJ1-3 15 - - TRBV30 TGTGCCTGGAGACAAGCGGATTTCCCTGGAAACACCATATATTTT CAWRQADFPGNTIYF
TRBJ1-2 17 - - TRBV7-8 TGTGCCAGCAGCTTAGCGTTGGGCGCAGAAGCTAACTATGGCTACACCTTC CASSLALGAEANYGYTF
TRBJ1-5 14 - - TRBV10-3 TGTGCCATCAGTGAAGGGGCAAGGGGACAGCCCCAGCATTTT CAISEGARGQPQHF
TRBJ2-6 17 TRBD2 - TRBV4-1 TGCGCCAGCAGCCAAGGGGGAGGGTCAGCTGGGGCCAACGTCCTGACTTTC CASSQGGGSAGANVLTF
TRBJ2-2 17 - - TRBV7-2 TGTGCCAGCAGCTTAGCCCCGGGGGGCCTGAACACCGGGGAGCTGTTTTTT CASSLAPGGLNTGELFF
TRBJ2-5 13 TRBD2 once TRBV6-5 TGTGCCAGCAGTAGCGGGGGGGAAGAGACCCAGTACTTC CASSSGGEETQYF
TRBJ1-1 14 - few TRBV5-1 TGCGCCAGCAGCTTGACAGGGATGAACACTGAAGCTTTCTTT CASSLTGMNTEAFF
TRBJ1-2 16 - - TRBV4-1 TGCGCCAGCAGTCCTACTCAGGGGCCTTCTAACTATGGCTACACCTTC CASSPTQGPSNYGYTF
TRBJ2-7 14 TRBD1 - TRBV2 TGTGCCAGCAGTGGGGACAGGGGGCTCTACGAGCAGTACTTC CASSGDRGLYEQYF
TRBJ1-2 14 - - TRBV19 TGTGCCAGTAGTAAGCCGGGGGAGTCGCCTGGCTACACCTTC CASSKPGESPGYTF
TRBJ2-5 14 - - TRBV25-1 TGTGCCAGCTCCCTCCTAGCCTCCGGGGAGACCCAGTACTTC CASSLLASGETQYF
TRBJ1-6 15 - - TRBV20-1 TGCAGTGCTAGTCTCGGGGGCTCCTATAATTCACCCCTCCACTTT CSASLGGSYNSPLHF
TRBJ2-7 14 TRBD2 - TRBV5-1 TGCGCCAGCAGCTTGGAGGCGGGGGGATTCGAGCAGTACTTC CASSLEAGGFEQYF
TRBJ1-2 13 - - TRBV4-3 TGCGCCAGCAGCCAAGACAGAAACTATGGCTACACCTTC CASSQDRNYGYTF
TRBJ1-1 16 - once TRBV19 TGTGCCAGTAGTAAGAGTGGAGGGCCGGCTTCGGCTGAAGCTTTCTTT CASSKSGGPASAEAFF
TRBJ2-1 15 - once TRBV5-1 TGCGCCAGCAGCAGATCTGGGAGCTCCTACAATGAGCAGTTCTTC CASSRSGSSYNEQFF
TRBJ2-2 15 - - TRBV6-5 TGTGCCAGCAGTCAGACCTATCTTAGGGGCGGGGAGCTGTTTTTT CASSQTYLRGGELFF
TRBJ2-7 14 - - TRBV4-1 TGCGCCAGCAGCCAAGATACTGAAGCCTACGAGCAGTACTTC CASSQDTEAYEQYF
TRBJ1-4 16 - - TRBV27 TGTGCCAGCAGTGATCAGGGTGACGCAACTAATGAAAAACTGTTTTTT CASSDQGDATNEKLFF
TRBJ1-2 14 TRBD1 - TRBV10-2 TGCGCCAGCTATACCGGGACAGGGATCTATGGCTACACCTTC CASYTGTGIYGYTF
TRBJ2-1 13 - - TRBV4-1 TGCGCCAGCAGCCAAGTTAGGTCGGGGGAGCAGTTCTTC CASSQVRSGEQFF
TRBJ2-7 15 TRBD2 - TRBV30 TGTGCCTGGAGGACACTAGCGGGGGGTGCCTACGAGCAGTACTTC CAWRTLAGGAYEQYF
TRBJ2-5 14 TRBD2 once TRBV5-4 TGTGCCAGCAGCTTGGCTCGGGGGGGAGAGACCCAGTACTTC CASSLARGGETQYF
TRBJ2-3 16 TRBD1 - TRBV24-1 TGTGCCACCAGTGATTCCGACAGGGCGGGCACAGATACGCAGTATTTT CATSDSDRAGTDTQYF
TRBJ1-3 16 - - TRBV2 TGTGCCAGCAGTCTCCTAAGAACAGGCTCTGGAAACACCATATATTTT CASSLLRTGSGNTIYF
TRBJ2-5 15 - - TRBV7-9 TGTGCCAGCAGCTTAGTCCCCGGGTTCCAAGAGACCCAGTACTTC CASSLVPGFQETQYF
TRBJ1-2 12 - - TRBV2 TGTGCCAGCAGTATTGACAGCCATGGCTACACCTTC CASSIDSHGYTF
TRBJ1-1 14 - - TRBV5-4 TGTGCCAGCAGCTTGGAACTGGCGGCCACTGAAGCTTTCTTT CASSLELAATEAFF
TRBJ2-1 12 TRBD1 - TRBV7-2 TGTGCCAGCAGCCCCCAGGGGGATGAGCAGTTCTTC CASSPQGDEQFF
TRBJ2-1 13 - - TRBV30 TGTGCCTGGTCAGGGGACCCCTACAATGAGCAGTTCTTC CAWSGDPYNEQFF
TRBJ2-1 16 TRBD2 - TRBV5-1 TGCGCCAGCAGCTTGGAGGGCGGGGGGATATACAATGAGCAGTTCTTC CASSLEGGGIYNEQFF
TRBJ2-4 14 - - TRBV19 TGTGCCAGTAGTCTCAGGGGATCCCAAAACATTCAGTACTTC CASSLRGSQNIQYF
TRBJ1-4 13 - few TRBV12-3/TRBV12-4 TGTGCCAGCAGTGGATTGGGGGGTGAAAAACTGTTTTTT CASSGLGGEKLFF
TRBJ1-2 14 - once TRBV25-1 TGTGCCACCGAAGGCCCGGACAATCTTGATGGCTACACCTTC CATEGPDNLDGYTF
TRBJ2-5 14 - few TRBV6-6 TGTGCCAGCAGTCGTCGCGGGGACTCAGAGACCCAGTACTTC CASSRRGDSETQYF
TRBJ2-3 16 - once TRBV10-3 TGTGCCATCACCCCCTCGGAGGGGGGGAGCACAGATACGCAGTATTTT CAITPSEGGSTDTQYF
TRBJ1-5 13 - - TRBV6-5 TGTGCCAGCCTGCAGCGTAGCAATCAGCCCCAGCATTTT CASLQRSNQPQHF
TRBJ1-5 12 - - TRBV5-6 TGTGCCAGCAGCTTAAGAGATCAGCCCCAGCATTTT CASSLRDQPQHF
TRBJ2-3 14 - once TRBV6-6 TGTGCCAGCAGTTCGAGGAGGTACACAGATACGCAGTATTTT CASSSRRYTDTQYF
TRBJ1-1 14 TRBD1 - TRBV7-9 TGTGCCAGCAGCTTGACAGGGATGAACACTGAAGCTTTCTTT CASSLTGMNTEAFF
TRBJ2-3 16 TRBD1 - TRBV6-4 TGTGCCAGCTTTGGGGACCCGGGACAGGGGAAAGATACGCAGTATTTT CASFGDPGQGKDTQYF
TRBJ2-1 12 TRBD2 few TRBV19 TGTGCCAGTAGTACTAGCGGGGACGAGCAGTTCTTC CASSTSGDEQFF
TRBJ2-5 13 - once TRBV11-2 TGTGCCAGCAGCTTGTTCTTCCAAGAGACCCAGTACTTC CASSLFFQETQYF
TRBJ1-2 16 TRBD1 - TRBV5-6 TGTGCCAGCAGTGAGGGACAGGGTGATTGGAACTATGGCTACACCTTC CASSEGQGDWNYGYTF
TRBJ2-3 16 - once TRBV19 TGTGCCAGTAGTAGAGGCCGGGGGACCAGCACAGATACGCAGTATTTT CASSRGRGTSTDTQYF
TRBJ1-1 14 - - TRBV6-5 TGTGCCAGCAGTTACCCGGGAGGTTTCCCTGAAGCTTTCTTT CASSYPGGFPEAFF
TRBJ2-7 16 - - TRBV18 TGTGCCAGCTCACCCCCCCCCGGGACTTTCCCCTACGAGCAGTACTTC CASSPPPGTFPYEQYF
TRBJ1-5 15 TRBD1 - TRBV10-2 TGCGCCAGCAGTCACTCCAGGGGGCGCAATCAGCCCCAGCATTTT CASSHSRGRNQPQHF
TRBJ2-7 15 - - TRBV5-1 TGCGCCAGCAGCCCTGGAGGGGCCGATTTCTACGAGCAGTACTTC CASSPGGADFYEQYF
TRBJ2-3 13 - - TRBV5-1 TGCGCCAGCAGCCCCGGACAGCCAGATACGCAGTATTTT CASSPGQPDTQYF
TRBJ2-3 15 - - TRBV5-1 TGCGCCAGCAGCTTGGTACAGCGGAGCACAGATACGCAGTATTTT CASSLVQRSTDTQYF
TRBJ2-3 16 TRBD2 - TRBV4-3 TGCGCCAGCAGCCAAGGGCTAGCGGGGGGGCCAGATACGCAGTATTTT CASSQGLAGGPDTQYF
TRBJ1-1 12 - - TRBV12-3/TRBV12-4 TGTGCCAGCAGCTCCGACAGCTCGAAAGCTTTCTTT CASSSDSSKAFF
TRBJ1-2 17 - - TRBV27 TGTGCCAGCAGTCTCAGGGCGTCTGGCGGTCTAGACTATGGCTACACCTTC CASSLRASGGLDYGYTF
TRBJ1-2 15 - - TRBV27 TGTGCCAGCAGTTTGCAGGGGTTAGGTTACTATGGCTACACCTTC CASSLQGLGYYGYTF
TRBJ2-5 15 TRBD2 many TRBV30 TGTGCCTGGAGTGGAGGACTAGCTGGTATTGAGACCCAGTACTTC CAWSGGLAGIETQYF
TRBJ1-2 15 - - TRBV5-4 TGTGCCAGCAGCTTGGTGAACAGCCTCTACTATGGCTACACCTTC CASSLVNSLYYGYTF
TRBJ1-1 13 - - TRBV5-1 TGCGCCAGCACCCAGGACAGGAACACTGAAGCTTTCTTT CASTQDRNTEAFF